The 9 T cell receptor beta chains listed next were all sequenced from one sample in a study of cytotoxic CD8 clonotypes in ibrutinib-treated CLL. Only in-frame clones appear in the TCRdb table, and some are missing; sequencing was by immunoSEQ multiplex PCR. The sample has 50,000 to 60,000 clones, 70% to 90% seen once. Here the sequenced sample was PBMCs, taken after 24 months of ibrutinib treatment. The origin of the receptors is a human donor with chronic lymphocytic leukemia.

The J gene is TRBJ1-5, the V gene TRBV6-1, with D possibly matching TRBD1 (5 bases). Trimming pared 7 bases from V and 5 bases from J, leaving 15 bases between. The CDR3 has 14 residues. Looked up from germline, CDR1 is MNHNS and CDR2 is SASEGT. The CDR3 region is CASTSEQGYQPQHF. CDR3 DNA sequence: TGTGCCAGCACTAGTGAGCAGGGTTATCAGCCCCAGCATTTT.

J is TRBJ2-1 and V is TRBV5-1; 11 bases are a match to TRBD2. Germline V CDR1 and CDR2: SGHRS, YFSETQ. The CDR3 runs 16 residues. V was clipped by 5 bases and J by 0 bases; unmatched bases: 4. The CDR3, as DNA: TGCGCCAGCAGATTCACTAGCGGGAGCTCCTACAATGAGCAGTTCTTC. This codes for CASRFTSGSSYNEQFF. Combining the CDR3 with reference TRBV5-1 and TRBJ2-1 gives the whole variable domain KAGVTQTPRYLIKTRGQQVTLSCSPISGHRSVSWYQQTPGQGLQFLFEYFSETQRNKGNFPGRFSGRQFSNSRSEMNVSTLELGDSALYLCASRFTSGSSYNEQFFGPGTRLTVL.

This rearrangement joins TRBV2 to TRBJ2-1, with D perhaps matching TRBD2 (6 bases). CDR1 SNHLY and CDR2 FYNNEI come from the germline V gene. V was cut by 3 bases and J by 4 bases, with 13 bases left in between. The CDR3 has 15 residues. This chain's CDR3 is CASSEAGRRYNEQFF. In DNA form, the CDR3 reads TGTGCCAGCAGTGAGGCGGGAAGGAGGTACAATGAGCAGTTCTTC.

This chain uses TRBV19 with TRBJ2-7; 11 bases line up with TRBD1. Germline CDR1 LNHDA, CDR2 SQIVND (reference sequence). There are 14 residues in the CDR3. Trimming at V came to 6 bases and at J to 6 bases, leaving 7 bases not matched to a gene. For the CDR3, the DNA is TGTGCCAGTAGGAGGGACAGGGGGAATTCCGAGCAGTACTTC. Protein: CASRRDRGNSEQYF. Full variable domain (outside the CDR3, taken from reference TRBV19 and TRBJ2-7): DGGITQSPKYLFRKEGQNVTLSCEQNLNHDAMYWYRQDPGQGLRLIYYSQIVNDFQKGDIAEGYSVSREKKESFPLTVTSAQKNPTAFYLCASRRDRGNSEQYFGPGTRLTVT.

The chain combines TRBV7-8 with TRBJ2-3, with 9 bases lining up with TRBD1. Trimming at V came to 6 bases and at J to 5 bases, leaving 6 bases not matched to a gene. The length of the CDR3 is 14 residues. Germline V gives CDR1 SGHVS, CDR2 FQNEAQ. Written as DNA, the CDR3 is TGTGCCAGCAGTGCGACAGGGGGACGAGATACGCAGTATTTT. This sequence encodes CASSATGGRDTQYF.

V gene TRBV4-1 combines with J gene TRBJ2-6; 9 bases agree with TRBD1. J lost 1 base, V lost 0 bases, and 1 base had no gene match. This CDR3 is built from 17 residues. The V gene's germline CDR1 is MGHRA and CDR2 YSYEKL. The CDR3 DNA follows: TGCGCCAGCAGCCAAGAAGGACAGGGGTCTGGGGCCAACGTCCTGACTTTC. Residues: CASSQEGQGSGANVLTF.

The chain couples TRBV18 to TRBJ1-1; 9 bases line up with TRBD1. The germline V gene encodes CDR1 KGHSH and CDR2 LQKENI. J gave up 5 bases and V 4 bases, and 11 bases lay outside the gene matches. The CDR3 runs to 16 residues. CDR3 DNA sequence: TGTGCCAGCTCACAAAGGCTAACAGGGGGCCGAACTGAAGCTTTCTTT. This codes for CASSQRLTGGRTEAFF. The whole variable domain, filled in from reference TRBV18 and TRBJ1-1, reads NAGVMQNPRHLVRRRGQEARLRCSPMKGHSHVYWYRQLPEEGLKFMVYLQKENIIDESGMPKERFSAEFPKEGPSILRIQQVVRGDSAAYFCASSQRLTGGRTEAFFGQGTRLTVV.

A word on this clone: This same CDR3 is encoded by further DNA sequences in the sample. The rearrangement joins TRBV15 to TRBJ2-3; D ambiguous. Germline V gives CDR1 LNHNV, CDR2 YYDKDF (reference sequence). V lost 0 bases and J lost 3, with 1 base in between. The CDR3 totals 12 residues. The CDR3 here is CATSRDTDTQYF. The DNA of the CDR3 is TGTGCCACCAGCAGAGATACAGATACGCAGTATTTT.

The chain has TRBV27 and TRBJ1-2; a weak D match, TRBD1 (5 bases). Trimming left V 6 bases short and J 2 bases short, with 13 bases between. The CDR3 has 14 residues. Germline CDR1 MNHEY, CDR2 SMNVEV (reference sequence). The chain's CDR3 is CASSRDGENYGYTF. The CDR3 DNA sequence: TGTGCCAGCAGCCGGGACGGGGAAAACTATGGCTACACCTTC.